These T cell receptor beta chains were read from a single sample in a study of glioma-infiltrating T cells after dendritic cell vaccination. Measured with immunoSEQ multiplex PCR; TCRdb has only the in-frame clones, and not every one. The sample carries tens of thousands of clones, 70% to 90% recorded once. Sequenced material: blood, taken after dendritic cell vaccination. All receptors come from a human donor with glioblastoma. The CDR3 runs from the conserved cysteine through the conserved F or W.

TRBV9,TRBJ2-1,CASSAYLAGGNEQFF
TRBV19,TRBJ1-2,CASSIQGARVYGYTF
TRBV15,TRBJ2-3,CATSKDRVGDTQYF
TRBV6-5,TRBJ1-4,CASSYSRQSGEKLFF
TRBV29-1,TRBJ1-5,CSVAASQGLNQPQHF
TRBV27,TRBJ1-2,CASSLSTGGAGNNYGYTF
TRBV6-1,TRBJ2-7,CASSGKQVGSYEQYF
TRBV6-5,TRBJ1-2,CASSYSQGAWYGYTF
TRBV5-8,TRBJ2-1,CASRSTGEQFF
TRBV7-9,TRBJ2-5,CASSSHPGQRYF
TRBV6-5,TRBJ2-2,CASSPGVNTGELFF
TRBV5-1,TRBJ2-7,CASSRLGQGADEQYF
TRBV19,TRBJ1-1,CASSPRTGAMNTEAFF
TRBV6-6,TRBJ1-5,CASSAGFSQPQHF
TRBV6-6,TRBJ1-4,CASSQGGSREKLFF
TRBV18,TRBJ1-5,CASSRWTEDQPQHF